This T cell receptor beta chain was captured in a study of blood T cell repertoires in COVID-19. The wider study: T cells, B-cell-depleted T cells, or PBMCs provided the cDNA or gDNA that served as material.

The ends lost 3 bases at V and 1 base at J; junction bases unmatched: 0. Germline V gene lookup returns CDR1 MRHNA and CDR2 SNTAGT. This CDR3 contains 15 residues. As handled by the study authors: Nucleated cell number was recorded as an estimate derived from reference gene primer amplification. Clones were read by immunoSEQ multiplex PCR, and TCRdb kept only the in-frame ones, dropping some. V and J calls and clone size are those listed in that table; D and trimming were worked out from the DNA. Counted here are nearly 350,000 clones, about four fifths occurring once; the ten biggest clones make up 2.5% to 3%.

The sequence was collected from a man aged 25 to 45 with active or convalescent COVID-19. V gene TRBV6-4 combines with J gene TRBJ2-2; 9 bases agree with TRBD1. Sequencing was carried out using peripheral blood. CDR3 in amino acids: CASSEGQGNTGELFF. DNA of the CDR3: TGTGCCAGCAGTGAGGGACAGGGGAACACCGGGGAGCTGTTTTTT.